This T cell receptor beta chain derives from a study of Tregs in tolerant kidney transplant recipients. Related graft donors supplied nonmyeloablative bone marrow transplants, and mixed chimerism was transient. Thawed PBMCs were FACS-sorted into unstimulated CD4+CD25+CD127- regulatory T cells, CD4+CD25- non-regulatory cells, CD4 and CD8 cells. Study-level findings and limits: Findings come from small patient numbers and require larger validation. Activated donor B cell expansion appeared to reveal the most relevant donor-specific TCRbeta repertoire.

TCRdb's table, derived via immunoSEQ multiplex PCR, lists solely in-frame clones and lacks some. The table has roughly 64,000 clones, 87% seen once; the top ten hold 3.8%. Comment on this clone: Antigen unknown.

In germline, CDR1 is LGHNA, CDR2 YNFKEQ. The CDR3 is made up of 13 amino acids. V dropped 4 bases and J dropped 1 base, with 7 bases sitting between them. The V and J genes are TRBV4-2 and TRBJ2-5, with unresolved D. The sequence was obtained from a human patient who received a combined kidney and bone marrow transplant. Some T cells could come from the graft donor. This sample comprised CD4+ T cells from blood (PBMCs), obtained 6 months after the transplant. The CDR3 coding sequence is TGTGCCAGCAGCCGCTACTCCCAAGAGACCCAGTACTTC. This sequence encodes CASSRYSQETQYF.